The TCR beta chain described here comes from a study of T cells after yellow fever vaccination. The germline CDR1 and CDR2 sequences are LNHNV and YYDKDF (reference sequence). The CDR3 is 9 residues long. The V end lost 5 bases, the J end lost 8 bases, and 4 bases lay between the germline ends. The study, taken as a whole, reports: Post-booster reappearance was seen for most primary-vaccination clones (roughly 97% CD4, 85% to 90% CD8).

This clonotype was seen a few times. Its antigen is not identified. TCR cDNA was made by 5'RACE template switching, adding a universal primer site and UMIs. TCRdb re-called the 5' RACE reads with MiXCR, one entry per CDR3 protein. The sample yields 170,000 or so distinct CDR3 sequences, approximately 6.2% seen once. Sequencing was performed on CD4+ T cells sorted from PBMCs, taken on the day of the first yellow fever vaccination. The chain has TRBV15 and TRBJ2-7; D not resolved. The receptor's source is a young man who received the YFV17D yellow fever vaccine. Written as DNA, the CDR3 is TGTGCCACCAGCGTTAAGCAGTACTTC. It codes for CATSVKQYF.